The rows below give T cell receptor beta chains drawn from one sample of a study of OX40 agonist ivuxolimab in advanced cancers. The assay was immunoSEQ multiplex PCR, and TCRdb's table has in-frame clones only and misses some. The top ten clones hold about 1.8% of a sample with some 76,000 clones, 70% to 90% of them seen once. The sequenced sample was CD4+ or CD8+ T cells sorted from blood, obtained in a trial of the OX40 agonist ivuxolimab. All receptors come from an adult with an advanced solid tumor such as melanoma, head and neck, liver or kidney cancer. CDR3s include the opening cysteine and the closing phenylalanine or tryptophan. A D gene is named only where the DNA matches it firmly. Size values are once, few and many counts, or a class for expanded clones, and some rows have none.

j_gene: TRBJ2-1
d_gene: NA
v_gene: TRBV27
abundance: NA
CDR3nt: TGTGCCAGCAGTTCACAAAGATGGAATGAGCAGTTCTTC
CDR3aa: CASSSQRWNEQFF

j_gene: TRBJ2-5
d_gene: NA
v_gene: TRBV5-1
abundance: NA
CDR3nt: TGCGCCAGCAGCTTGGGGTCACAAGAGACCCAGTACTTC
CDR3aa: CASSLGSQETQYF

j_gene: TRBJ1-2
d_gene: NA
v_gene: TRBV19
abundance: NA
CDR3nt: TGTGCCAGTAGTATGAGGTCGGGTTCGCAGGGCTACACCTTC
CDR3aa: CASSMRSGSQGYTF

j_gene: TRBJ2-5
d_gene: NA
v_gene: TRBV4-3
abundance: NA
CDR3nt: TGCGCCAGCAGCCTCGGGGGCCAACCAGCAGAGACCCAGTACTTC
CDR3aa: CASSLGGQPAETQYF

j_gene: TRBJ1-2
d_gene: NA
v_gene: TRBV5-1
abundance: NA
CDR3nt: TGCGCCAGCAGCTTGCGGGCCCGAGAGCAGGGATACGGCTACACCTTC
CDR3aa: CASSLRAREQGYGYTF

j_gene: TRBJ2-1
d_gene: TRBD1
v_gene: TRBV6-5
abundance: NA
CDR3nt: TGTGCCAGCAGTTACTCGAGGGGGCCCCCCGGTGGGGAGCAGTTCTTC
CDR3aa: CASSYSRGPPGGEQFF

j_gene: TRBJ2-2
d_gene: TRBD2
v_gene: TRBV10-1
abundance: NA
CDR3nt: TGCGCCAGCACCATGGGAGGGTCAACCGGGGAGCTGTTTTTT
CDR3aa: CASTMGGSTGELFF

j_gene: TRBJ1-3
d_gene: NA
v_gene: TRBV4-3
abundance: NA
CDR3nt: TGCGCCAGCAGCCAAGATGTAGTTGCCAGAAACACCATATATTTT
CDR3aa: CASSQDVVARNTIYF

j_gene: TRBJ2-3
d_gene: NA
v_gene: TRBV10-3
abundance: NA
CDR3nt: TGTGCCATCAGTGAAAATTGGCAGGGCATCTCTAATACGCAGTATTTT
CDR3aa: CAISENWQGISNTQYF

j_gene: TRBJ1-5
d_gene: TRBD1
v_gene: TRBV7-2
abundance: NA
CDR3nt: TGTGCCAGCAGCGCAGACGGGACAGGGGCGAATCAGCCCCAGCATTTT
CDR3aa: CASSADGTGANQPQHF

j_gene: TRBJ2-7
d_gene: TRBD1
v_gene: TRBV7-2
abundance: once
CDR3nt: TGTGCCAGCAGCTTAGATGGGACAGGGGTCTACGAGCAGTACTTC
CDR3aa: CASSLDGTGVYEQYF

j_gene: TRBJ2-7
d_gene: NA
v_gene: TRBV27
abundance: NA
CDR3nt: TGTGCCAGCAGTCCCACCCCGATGACAGGACGTACAATCAACTTC
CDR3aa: CASSPTPMTGRTINF

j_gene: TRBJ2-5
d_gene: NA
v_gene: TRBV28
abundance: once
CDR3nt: TGTGCCAGCAGTTTATGGGGAGGAGGCCAAGAGACCCAGTACTTC
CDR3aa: CASSLWGGGQETQYF

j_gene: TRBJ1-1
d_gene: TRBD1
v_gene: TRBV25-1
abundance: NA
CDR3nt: TGTGCCAGCAGCGGGGGACAGTTACTATGGAACACTGAAGCTTTCTTT
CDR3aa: CASSGGQLLWNTEAFF

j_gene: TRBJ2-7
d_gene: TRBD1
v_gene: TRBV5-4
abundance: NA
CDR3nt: TGTGCCAGCAGCTCGGCCGGGACAGGTCCCTACGAGCAGTACTTC
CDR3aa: CASSSAGTGPYEQYF

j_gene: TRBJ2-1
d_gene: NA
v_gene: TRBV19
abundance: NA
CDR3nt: TGTGCCAGTAGTATTCCCGGGGTTATCTCCTACAATGAGCAGTTCTTC
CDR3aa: CASSIPGVISYNEQFF

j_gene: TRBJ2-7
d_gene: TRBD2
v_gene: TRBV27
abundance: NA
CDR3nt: TGTGCCAGCAGTTTATACAGCGGGAGTCTACCCCACGAGCAGTACTTC
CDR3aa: CASSLYSGSLPHEQYF

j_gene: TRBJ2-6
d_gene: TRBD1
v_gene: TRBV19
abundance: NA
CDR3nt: TGTGCCAGTACGAAACAGGGGGCGCCTGGGGCCAACGTCCTGACTTTC
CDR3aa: CASTKQGAPGANVLTF

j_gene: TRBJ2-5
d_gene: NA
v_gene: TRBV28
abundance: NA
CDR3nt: TGTGCCAGCAGTTTCCCCACCCGGGGGGCGGGTCACCAAGAGACCCAGTACTTC
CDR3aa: CASSFPTRGAGHQETQYF

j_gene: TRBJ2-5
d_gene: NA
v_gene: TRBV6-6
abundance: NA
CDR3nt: TGTGCCAGCAGTCCCCTCCGGGGCGTTGAAGAGACCCAGTACTTC
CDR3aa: CASSPLRGVEETQYF

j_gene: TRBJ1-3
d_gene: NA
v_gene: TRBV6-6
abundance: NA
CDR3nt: TGTGCCAGCAGTTGGGAGGGGACGACTGGAAACACCATATATTTT
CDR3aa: CASSWEGTTGNTIYF

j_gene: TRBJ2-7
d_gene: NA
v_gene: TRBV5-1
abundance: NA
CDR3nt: TGCGCCAGCAGCTTTCAACAGAGGAGCTACGAGCAGTACTTC
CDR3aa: CASSFQQRSYEQYF

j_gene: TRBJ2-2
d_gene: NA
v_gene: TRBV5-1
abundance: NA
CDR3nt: TGCGCCAGCAGCACGACTGCGAACACCGGGGAGCTGTTTTTT
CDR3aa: CASSTTANTGELFF

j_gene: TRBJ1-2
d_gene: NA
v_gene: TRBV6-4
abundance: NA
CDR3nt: TGTGCCAGCAATCCAACCGGGACGCGGAACTATGGCTACACCTTC
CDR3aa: CASNPTGTRNYGYTF

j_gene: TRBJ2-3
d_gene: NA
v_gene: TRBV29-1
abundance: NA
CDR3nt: TGCAGCGTTGGCAGGGCCTCTAGCACAGATACGCAGTATTTT
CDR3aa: CSVGRASSTDTQYF

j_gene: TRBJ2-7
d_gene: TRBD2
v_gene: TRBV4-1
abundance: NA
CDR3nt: TGCGCCAGCAGCCAAGTTCCTGGCGCTAGCGGGATGATCTACTACGAGCAGTACTTC
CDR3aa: CASSQVPGASGMIYYEQYF

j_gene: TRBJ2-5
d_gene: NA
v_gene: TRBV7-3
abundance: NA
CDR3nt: TGTGCCAGCAGCTTAAAGTTCTTGTTCCCTTTACAAGAGACCCAGTACTTC
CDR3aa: CASSLKFLFPLQETQYF

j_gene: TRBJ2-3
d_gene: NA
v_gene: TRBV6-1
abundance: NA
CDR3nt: TGTGCCAGCAGCGACCCCGCCCGTTGGACGCAGTATTTT
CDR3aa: CASSDPARWTQYF

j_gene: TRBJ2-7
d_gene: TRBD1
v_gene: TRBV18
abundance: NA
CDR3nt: TGTGCCAGCTCACTCTCCGACAGGGTGGGGGAGCAGTACTTC
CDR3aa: CASSLSDRVGEQYF